The 2 T cell receptor beta chains given below trace back to one sample, sequenced in a study of T cells after yellow fever vaccination. From the 5' RACE reads, TCRdb called clonotypes with MiXCR, one entry per CDR3 protein. The sample contains 150,000 to 200,000 distinct CDR3 sequences, around 8.5% of which appear only once. This material consisted of CD8+ T cells sorted from PBMCs, taken 45 days after the yellow fever booster vaccination. Receptors were obtained from a man younger than 35 who received the YFV17D yellow fever vaccine.

This clonotype has ten or more counts. This CDR3 reads CASSLRPGKANEQYF. The CDR3 DNA follows: TGCGCCAGCAGCCTCCGGCCCGGGAAAGCCAACGAGCAGTACTTC. The V call is TRBV4-1, the J call TRBJ2-7; D is perhaps TRBD2 (5 bases). Trimming pared 4 bases from V and 5 bases from J, leaving 18 bases between. Germline V gene data show CDR1 as MGHRA and CDR2 as YSYEKL. This CDR3 region has 15 residues.

The J gene is TRBJ2-1, the V gene TRBV6-2 or TRBV6-3; D unresolved. Germline lookup yields CDR1 MNHEY and CDR2 SVGEGT. The CDR3 length is 13 residues. The V and J ends lost 2 bases and 6 bases respectively, with 8 bases between them. The CDR3 is CASSYRLLNEQFF. CDR3 bases: TGTGCCAGCAGTTACAGACTCCTCAATGAGCAGTTCTTC.